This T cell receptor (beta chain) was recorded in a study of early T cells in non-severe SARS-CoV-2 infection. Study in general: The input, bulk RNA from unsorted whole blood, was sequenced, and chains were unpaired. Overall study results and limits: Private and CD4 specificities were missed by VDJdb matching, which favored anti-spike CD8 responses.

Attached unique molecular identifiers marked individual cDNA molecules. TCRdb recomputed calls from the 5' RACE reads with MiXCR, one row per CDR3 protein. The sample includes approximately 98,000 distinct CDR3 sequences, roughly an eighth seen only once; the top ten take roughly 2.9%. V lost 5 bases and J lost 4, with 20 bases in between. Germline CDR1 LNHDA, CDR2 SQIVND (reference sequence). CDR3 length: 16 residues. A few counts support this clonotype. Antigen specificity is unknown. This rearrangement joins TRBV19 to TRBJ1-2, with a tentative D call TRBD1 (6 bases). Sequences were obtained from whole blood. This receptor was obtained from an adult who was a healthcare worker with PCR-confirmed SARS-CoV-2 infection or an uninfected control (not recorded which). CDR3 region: CASSLNRGGATYGYTF. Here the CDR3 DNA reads TGTGCCAGTAGTCTAAACCGCGGGGGGGCTACCTATGGCTACACCTTC.